The rows below give T cell receptor beta chains drawn from one sample of a study of CD8+ T cells in alopecia areata. The table came from immunoSEQ multiplex PCR; TCRdb's copy has only in-frame clones and leaves some out. The sample records 150,000 or so clones, roughly 50% being singletons. Source material: CD4+ T cells sorted from blood. The source is a human donor with alopecia areata. Each CDR3 is given with its conserved first and last residue. D genes are given only for firm matches. Some rows have no size entry. The others give once, few or many, or a class for an expanded clone.

d_gene	v_gene	abundance	j_gene	CDR3aa	CDR3nt
TRBD2	TRBV29-1	NA	TRBJ2-2	CSVTSGPSGADTGELFF	TGCAGCGTGACTAGCGGACCGAGCGGAGCCGACACCGGGGAGCTGTTTTTT
NA	TRBV2	NA	TRBJ2-2	CASTPQWVPGELLF	TGTGCCAGCACCCCCCAGTGGGTCCCCGGGGAGCTGTTGTTT
NA	TRBV5-6	NA	TRBJ2-7	CASSLNGGNYEQYF	TGTGCCAGCAGCTTGAATGGAGGAAACTACGAGCAGTACTTC
NA	TRBV15	NA	TRBJ1-2	CATSGQTGYGYTF	TGTGCCACCAGCGGCCAGACAGGCTATGGCTACACCTTC
NA	TRBV29-1	NA	TRBJ1-5	CSVLLGSNQPQHF	TGCAGCGTATTACTGGGGAGCAATCAGCCCCAGCATTTT
NA	TRBV7-3	NA	TRBJ1-2	CASSPDQGRGYTF	TGTGCCAGCAGCCCAGATCAGGGACGGGGCTACACCTTC
NA	TRBV2	NA	TRBJ2-3	CASNWLTDTQYF	TGTGCCAGCAACTGGCTCACAGATACGCAGTATTTT
TRBD2	TRBV18	few	TRBJ2-5	CASSPLGLGIQETQYF	TGTGCCAGCTCACCACTGGGACTAGGGATTCAAGAGACCCAGTACTTC
NA	TRBV5-6	NA	TRBJ2-1	CASSLGASFTYDEQFF	TGTGCCAGCAGCTTGGGGGCTAGCTTTACCTACGATGAGCAGTTCTTC
TRBD1	TRBV29-1	NA	TRBJ2-7	CSVTGLSEQYF	TGCAGCGTGACAGGGTTGAGCGAGCAGTACTTC
NA	TRBV29-1	few	TRBJ2-3	CSVDRGTQYF	TGCAGCGTTGATCGGGGTACGCAGTATTTT
NA	TRBV4-1	NA	TRBJ2-3	CASSQDLSDYTDTQYF	TGCGCCAGCAGCCAAGATCTCAGTGATTACACAGATACGCAGTATTTT
NA	TRBV25-1	few	TRBJ2-1	CASSENPGISYNEQFF	TGTGCCAGCAGTGAAAACCCGGGAATCTCCTACAATGAGCAGTTCTTC
TRBD1	TRBV10-3	few	TRBJ1-5	CAISADRGGNQPQHF	TGTGCCATCAGTGCAGACAGGGGAGGCAATCAGCCCCAGCATTTT
TRBD2	TRBV28	NA	TRBJ2-5	CASSPSGSTETQYF	TGTGCCAGCAGTCCCAGCGGGAGCACAGAGACCCAGTACTTC
NA	TRBV30	NA	TRBJ1-2	CASPRGSYGYTF	TGTGCCTCCCCGAGAGGGTCCTATGGCTACACCTTC
TRBD2	TRBV10-3	NA	TRBJ2-3	CAISEPSSGRSYTQYF	TGTGCCATCAGTGAGCCCTCTAGCGGGAGGTCGTATACGCAGTATTTT
TRBD1	TRBV9	few	TRBJ2-6	CASSVLDRGFQSGANVLTF	TGTGCCAGCAGCGTACTGGACAGGGGATTCCAATCTGGGGCCAACGTCCTGACTTTC
TRBD2	TRBV7-9	NA	TRBJ2-1	CASSLATSGRNNEQFF	TGTGCCAGCAGCTTAGCCACTAGCGGGAGGAATAATGAGCAGTTCTTC
NA	TRBV6-5	NA	TRBJ2-7	CASRTVGEQYF	TGTGCCAGCAGGACAGTCGGAGAGCAGTACTTC
TRBD1	TRBV10-3	NA	TRBJ2-7	CAISDQGQGPGEQYF	TGTGCCATCAGTGATCAAGGACAGGGCCCCGGCGAGCAGTACTTC
NA	TRBV12-5	few	TRBJ2-5	CATTRDAVRETQYF	TGTGCTACCACCCGGGACGCCGTCCGAGAGACCCAGTACTTC
NA	TRBV6-1	few	TRBJ1-5	CASGLGNQPQHF	TGTGCCAGCGGACTAGGCAATCAGCCCCAGCATTTT
NA	TRBV30	few	TRBJ1-1	CAWTQGRWTEAFF	TGTGCCTGGACACAGGGCCGGTGGACTGAAGCTTTCTTT
NA	TRBV28	NA	TRBJ2-5	CASSPSGLRVTQYF	TGTGCCAGCAGTCCATCGGGACTTCGGGTGACCCAGTACTTC
TRBD1	TRBV19	NA	TRBJ2-7	CASSNNRGLYEQYF	TGTGCCAGTAGTAACAACAGGGGGCTCTACGAGCAGTACTTC
TRBD2	TRBV28	few	TRBJ2-1	CASSSAAGGPHNEQFF	TGTGCCAGCAGTTCCGCGGCGGGAGGACCACACAATGAGCAGTTCTTC
NA	TRBV30	NA	TRBJ1-1	CAWSPTQPGEAFF	TGTGCCTGGAGCCCGACACAACCAGGGGAAGCTTTCTTT
NA	TRBV2	NA	TRBJ2-5	CASSGHPQETQYF	TGTGCCAGCAGTGGACATCCCCAAGAGACCCAGTACTTC
NA	TRBV4-1	few	TRBJ2-1	CASSQEGAINEQFF	TGCGCCAGCAGCCAAGAGGGGGCTATCAATGAGCAGTTCTTC
NA	TRBV5-1	NA	TRBJ1-1	CASSPGTNTEAFF	TGCGCCAGCAGCCCTGGTACTAACACTGAGGCTTTCTTT
NA	TRBV5-1	NA	TRBJ2-5	CASSLGQVETQYF	TGCGCCAGCAGCTTGGGACAGGTTGAGACCCAGTACTTC
NA	TRBV29-1	NA	TRBJ1-1	CSVEGRMNTEAFF	TGCAGCGTTGAGGGCAGGATGAACACTGAAGCTTTCTTT
NA	TRBV29-1	few	TRBJ2-1	CSVAWWGERIF	TGCAGCGTTGCCTGGTGGGGGGAGAGAATCTTC
TRBD2	TRBV5-4	few	TRBJ2-7	CASSLGLAGSYEQYF	TGTGCCAGCAGTCTCGGACTAGCGGGCTCCTACGAGCAGTACTTC
NA	TRBV9	NA	TRBJ2-3	CASSVLAQTSTDTQYF	TGTGCCAGCAGCGTCCTAGCCCAGACGAGCACAGATACGCAGTATTTT
NA	TRBV2	once	TRBJ1-5	CASSPDNSNQPQHF	TGTGCCAGCAGCCCTGACAACAGCAATCAGCCCCAGCATTTT
NA	TRBV29-1	NA	TRBJ1-1	CSVGRMNTEAFF	TGCAGCGTTGGACGGATGAACACTGAAGCTTTCTTT
NA	TRBV6-5	NA	TRBJ2-5	CASSYSRTLVVKTQYF	TGTGCCAGCAGTTACTCGAGGACACTTGTCGTAAAGACCCAGTACTTC
NA	TRBV5-6	NA	TRBJ2-1	CASSFTRGTYNEQFF	TGTGCCAGCAGCTTCACCCGGGGCACCTACAATGAGCAGTTCTTC
NA	TRBV4-1	NA	TRBJ1-1	CASSREQRLNTEAFF	TGCGCCAGCAGCCGGGAACAGAGATTGAACACTGAAGCTTTCTTT
NA	TRBV27	few	TRBJ2-1	CASRKNYNEQFF	TGTGCCAGCAGGAAAAATTACAATGAGCAGTTCTTC
TRBD1	TRBV4-1	NA	TRBJ1-2	CASSPRDRRVYGYTF	TGCGCCAGCAGCCCTCGGGACAGGAGAGTCTATGGCTACACCTTC
NA	TRBV10-3	few	TRBJ2-3	CAITDDSGALGTDTQYF	TGTGCCATCACCGACGATAGCGGAGCATTGGGCACAGATACGCAGTATTTT
NA	TRBV29-1	NA	TRBJ2-5	CSARGARYQETQYF	TGCAGCGCCCGGGGGGCCCGGTACCAAGAGACCCAGTACTTC
NA	TRBV6-5	few	TRBJ1-5	CASSYVRNQPQHF	TGTGCCAGCAGTTACGTACGCAATCAGCCCCAGCATTTT
NA	TRBV29-1	NA	TRBJ2-2	CSVGLWTGELFF	TGCAGCGTTGGTCTGTGGACCGGGGAGCTGTTTTTT
NA	TRBV30	NA	TRBJ2-3	CAWSRGSTDTQYF	TGTGCCTGGAGTCGCGGGAGCACAGATACGCAGTATTTT
NA	TRBV5-1	NA	TRBJ2-7	CASSPTLGNSYEQYF	TGCGCCAGCAGCCCGACACTGGGGAACTCCTACGAGCAGTACTTC
TRBD2	TRBV29-1	NA	TRBJ2-1	CSVEGGRPTYNEQFF	TGCAGCGTTGAGGGCGGGAGACCAACCTACAATGAGCAGTTCTTC